One and the same sample provided the 2 T cell receptor beta chains below, sequenced in a study of regulatory T cells in long-lasting Graves disease. Investigators prepared the TCR beta libraries by applying iRepertoire HTBI primers and Arm-PCR of CDR3 regions. TCRdb reanalysed the multiplex PCR reads using MiXCR and keeps one entry per CDR3 protein. The table lists about 540,000 distinct CDR3 sequences, roughly 12% of them singletons. This sample's time point: newly diagnosed GD, antithyroid drugs for less than 3 months. From PBMCs, RNA was extracted and then used to make the TCR library. The same specimen was also included in a second study, on T cells in Graves' hyperthyroidism and ophthalmopathy.

The sequencing here drew on peripheral blood mononuclear cells (PBMCs), taken at new diagnosis, from a patient treated with antithyroid drugs. These receptors originate from a man aged 25-40 years with Graves disease.

As regards this clonotype: A read error may be the cause here, since a much bigger clone is one base away. The chain is built from TRBV29-1 and TRBJ2-7; 7 bases agree with TRBD1. CDR1 is SQVTM, CDR2 ANQGSEA, per germline. The trim removed 0 bases at V and 3 bases at J, leaving 8 bases unmatched. There are 15 residues in the CDR3. The CDR3 is CSVEDDQGDVYEQYF. CDR3 bases: TGCAGCGTTGAAGATGATCAGGGGGATGTCTACGAGCAGTACTTC.

V gene TRBV29-1 combines with J gene TRBJ2-6; either TRBD1 or TRBD2 may supply D (6 bases each). V dropped 7 bases and J dropped 4 bases, with 17 bases sitting between them. Germline V gene lookup returns CDR1 SQVTM and CDR2 ANQGSEA. CDR3 size: 15 residues. This CDR3 reads CSADSGAGGANVLTF. For the CDR3, the DNA is TGCAGCGCCGATTCGGGGGCGGGGGGGGCCAACGTCCTGACTTTC. Drawing the rest from reference TRBV29-1 and TRBJ2-6, the complete variable domain is SAVISQKPSRDICQRGTSLTIQCQVDSQVTMMFWYRQQPGQSLTLIATANQGSEATYESGFVIDKFPISRPNLTFSTLTVSNMSPEDSSIYLCSADSGAGGANVLTFGAGSRLTVL.